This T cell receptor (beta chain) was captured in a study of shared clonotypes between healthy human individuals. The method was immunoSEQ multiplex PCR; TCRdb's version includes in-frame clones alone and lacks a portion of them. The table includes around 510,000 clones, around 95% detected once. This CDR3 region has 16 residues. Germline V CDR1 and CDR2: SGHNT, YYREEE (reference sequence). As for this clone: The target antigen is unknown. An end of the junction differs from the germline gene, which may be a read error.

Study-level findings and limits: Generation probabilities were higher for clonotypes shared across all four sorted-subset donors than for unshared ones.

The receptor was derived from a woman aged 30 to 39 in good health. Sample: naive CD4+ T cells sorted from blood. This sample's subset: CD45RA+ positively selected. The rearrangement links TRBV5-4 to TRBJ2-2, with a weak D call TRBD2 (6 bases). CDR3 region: CASSLDLGGNTGELLF. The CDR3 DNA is TGTGCCAGCAGCTTGGATCTGGGCGGGAACACCGGGGAGCTGCTTTTT.